These 10 T cell receptor beta chains came from one sample sequenced in a study of sequential checkpoint blockade in melanoma. Treatment noted: randomized to nivolumab then ipilimumab (arm A) or the reverse (arm B). Assay: immunoSEQ multiplex PCR; the TCRdb copy retains only in-frame clones and omits some. The sample has about 12,000 clones; 26% are singletons. The sample here was tumor tissue (inferred from file names), taken from a patient given nivolumab and ipilimumab in sequence. Source of these receptors: a human donor with melanoma.

This clone was recorded a few times. The chain joins TRBV13 to TRBJ2-3, with 8 bases aligning to TRBD1. The CDR3 has 15 amino acids. V lost 10 bases, J lost 5 bases, and 14 bases stayed unmatched. Germline values: CDR1 PRHDT, CDR2 FYEKMQ (reference sequence). The CDR3 reads CATGSTGAPGDTQYF. In DNA form, the CDR3 reads TGTGCCACGGGATCGACAGGGGCCCCAGGAGATACGCAGTATTTT.

This clone has just a few counts. CDR3 sequence reads: CASGGTGNTGELFF. In DNA form, the CDR3 reads TGCGCCAGCGGGGGGACAGGGAACACCGGGGAGCTGTTTTTT. The chain is built from TRBV10-2 and TRBJ2-2; 8 nucleotides align to TRBD1. CDR1 is WSHSY and CDR2 is SAAADI in the germline V gene. The CDR3 contains 14 residues. V lost 8 bases, J lost 1 base, and 3 bases stayed unmatched.

This clone occurred a few times. This chain connects TRBV5-1 to TRBJ2-2; D possibly corresponds to TRBD2 (5 bases). V was clipped by 6 bases and J by 1 base, with 10 bases between them. The CDR3 runs 14 residues. Germline lookup yields CDR1 SGHRS and CDR2 YFSETQ. The CDR3 reads CASKATKNTGELFF. CDR3 bases: TGCGCCAGCAAGGCGACTAAGAACACCGGGGAGCTGTTTTTT.

The count of this clone is one. The chain couples TRBV14 to TRBJ2-7; TRBD1 matches 7 bases. V was clipped by 7 bases and J by 0 bases; unmatched bases: 3. Germline CDR1 and CDR2: SGHDN and FVKESK. The CDR3 loop spans 13 amino acids. The CDR3 here is CASNRQGSYEQYF. CDR3 DNA sequence: TGTGCCAGCAACCGACAGGGCTCCTACGAGCAGTACTTC.

The chain carries TRBV28 and TRBJ2-4; 7 bases agree with TRBD2. The ends lost 2 bases at V and 3 bases at J; junction bases unmatched: 7. From germline, CDR1 is MDHEN and CDR2 SYDVKM. This CDR3 spans 16 amino acids. The CDR3 DNA reads TGTGCCAGCAGTTTAGCGGGGGAACTTGACAAAAACATTCAGTACTTC. As protein: CASSLAGELDKNIQYF.

The genes are TRBV19 and TRBJ2-2; weak D call: TRBD2 (6 bases). The CDR3 sequence is 13 residues long. Trimming left V 1 base short and J 7 bases short, with 7 bases between. The V gene's germline CDR1 is LNHDA and CDR2 SQIVND (reference sequence). The CDR3 sequence: CASSIVSGGELFF. The CDR3 DNA sequence: TGTGCCAGTAGTATAGTTAGCGGCGGGGAGCTGTTTTTT.

This chain connects TRBV19 to TRBJ2-5, with D tentatively TRBD2 (6 bases). Trimming pared 3 bases from V and 5 bases from J, leaving 7 bases between. This CDR3 is built from 12 residues. From germline, CDR1 is LNHDA and CDR2 SQIVND (reference sequence). CDR3 protein: CASSIAGETQYF. CDR3 DNA: TGTGCCAGTAGTATCGCGGGGGAGACCCAGTACTTC.

Many counts were recorded for this clone. V usage is TRBV6-8 and J usage is TRBJ2-5; D possibly corresponds to TRBD2 (6 bases). The germline gives CDR1 MNHGY, CDR2 SAAAGT. This CDR3 has 15 amino acids. V dropped 4 bases and J dropped 7 bases, with 19 bases sitting between them. The CDR3 protein is CASSLLEGPNVTQYF. For the CDR3, the DNA is TGTGCCAGCAGTTTGTTGGAGGGACCCAATGTGACCCAGTACTTC.

This clone has a handful of counts. This chain joins TRBV6-8 and TRBJ2-3; no clear D. The CDR3 loop spans 13 amino acids. The germline V and J ends were trimmed by 5 bases and 2 bases, with 8 bases remaining between them. Germline values: CDR1 MNHGY, CDR2 SAAAGT. CDR3 in DNA: TGTGCCAGCAGTCCCGCATCCACAGATACGCAGTATTTT. As protein: CASSPASTDTQYF.

V and J are TRBV19 and TRBJ2-7, with D maybe TRBD1 (6 bases). Germline V gene lookup returns CDR1 LNHDA and CDR2 SQIVND (reference sequence). Trimming removed 2 bases from V and 5 bases from J, with 16 bases in between. The CDR3 covers 15 residues. The CDR3 sequence is CASSITQGMGNEQYF. In DNA, the CDR3 is TGTGCCAGTAGTATAACCCAGGGGATGGGGAACGAGCAGTACTTC.